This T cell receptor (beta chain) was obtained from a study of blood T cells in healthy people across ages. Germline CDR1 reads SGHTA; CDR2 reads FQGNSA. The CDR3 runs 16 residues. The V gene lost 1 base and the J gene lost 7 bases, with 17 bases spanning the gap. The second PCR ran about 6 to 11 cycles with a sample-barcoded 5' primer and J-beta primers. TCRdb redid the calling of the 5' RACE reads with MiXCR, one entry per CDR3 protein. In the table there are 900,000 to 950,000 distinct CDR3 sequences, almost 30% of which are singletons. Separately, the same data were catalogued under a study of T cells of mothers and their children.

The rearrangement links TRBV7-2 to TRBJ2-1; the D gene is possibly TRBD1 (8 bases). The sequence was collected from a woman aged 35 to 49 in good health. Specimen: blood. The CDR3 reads CASSLGGGRGQNEQFF. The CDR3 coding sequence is TGTGCCAGCAGCTTAGGGGGGGGCAGGGGGCAAAATGAGCAGTTCTTC.